What follows are 12 T cell receptor beta chains derived from one specimen sequenced in a study of control samples from healthy donors and cancer patients. Libraries were prepared by immunoSEQ multiplex PCR; TCRdb keeps only in-frame clonotypes and omits some of them. Seen here are approximately 130,000 clones, 70% to 90% observed once, and the top ten hold roughly 43%. The sequencing sample was made of blood. These receptors originate from a man between 45 and 60 years old in good health.

CDR3 in amino acids: CASSLGDREISGNTIYF. CDR3 nucleotides: TGCGCCAGCAGCTTGGGCGACAGGGAAATCTCTGGAAACACCATATATTTT. The gene calls are TRBV5-1 and TRBJ1-3; 7 bases are a match to TRBD1. The germline V gene encodes CDR1 SGHRS and CDR2 YFSETQ. This CDR3 has 17 residues. V dropped 0 bases and J dropped 0; count of bases not matched to a gene: 6.

This clone was counted once. CDR3 sequence reads: CASSSHREGKNIQYF. CDR3 bases: TGTGCCAGCAGCTCCCACAGGGAGGGCAAAAACATTCAGTACTTC. This chain links TRBV6-2 or TRBV6-3 with TRBJ2-4; D may be TRBD2 (7 bases). Trimming left V 6 bases short and J 3 bases short, with 15 bases between. CDR1 is MNHEY and CDR2 is SVGEGT in the germline V gene. The CDR3 runs to 15 residues.

V is TRBV12-3 or TRBV12-4 and J is TRBJ1-2; the match to TRBD1 covers 8 bases. J was trimmed by 7 bases and V by 5 bases; bases with no gene match: 6. This CDR3 region has 13 residues. CDR3 sequence (DNA): TGTGCCAGCAGTATAGGACAGGGTGGTGGCTACACCTTC. Translated, it gives CASSIGQGGGYTF.

The chain uses TRBV6-5 and TRBJ1-4, with D tentatively TRBD1 (5 bases). The V end lost 5 bases, the J end lost 2 bases, and 12 bases lay between the germline ends. This CDR3 has 15 amino acids. CDR1 and CDR2 (germline): MNHEY, SVGAGI. The CDR3 loop is CASSPGFTTNEKLFF. As DNA, the CDR3 is TGTGCCAGCAGTCCAGGGTTTACGACTAATGAAAAACTGTTTTTT.

This chain links TRBV6-5 with TRBJ2-7, with 7 bases matching TRBD2. Germline CDR1 is MNHEY and CDR2 is SVGAGI. There are 15 residues in the CDR3. J gave up 0 bases and V 5 bases, and 7 bases lay outside the gene matches. The CDR3 is CASSRGDWSSYEQYF. The CDR3 DNA sequence: TGTGCCAGCAGTCGGGGGGACTGGAGCTCCTACGAGCAGTACTTC.

This rearrangement joins TRBV27 to TRBJ1-2; 8 nucleotides align to TRBD1. The CDR3 consists of 14 residues. Trimming cost V 4 bases and J 4 bases; bases outside gene matches: 5. The germline V gene encodes CDR1 MNHEY and CDR2 SMNVEV (reference sequence). The CDR3 loop is CASSYGQGIYGYTF. In DNA form, the CDR3 reads TGTGCCAGCAGTTATGGACAGGGAATCTATGGCTACACCTTC.

The gene calls are TRBV7-6 and TRBJ1-1; D is unclear. Germline CDR1 and CDR2: SGHVS and FNYEAQ. Trimming pared 2 bases from V and 1 base from J, leaving 11 bases between. The CDR3 is 15 amino acids. CDR3 sequence reads: CASSLYGLENTEAFF. CDR3 coding DNA: TGTGCCAGCAGCTTATACGGCCTGGAGAACACTGAAGCTTTCTTT.

The gene calls are TRBV6-6 and TRBJ1-2, with D tentatively TRBD1 (5 bases). V was clipped by 8 bases and J by 0 bases, with 19 bases between them. The CDR3 is 16 residues long. Germline V gene data show CDR1 as MNHNY and CDR2 as SVGAGI (reference sequence). Here the CDR3 DNA reads TGTGCCAGCCTTACCCTTATGGGGGTAGCTAACTATGGCTACACCTTC. Amino acids: CASLTLMGVANYGYTF.

The chain uses TRBV11-3 and TRBJ2-2; 8 bases agree with TRBD1. The germline gives CDR1 SGHNT, CDR2 YENEEA. The CDR3 has 15 amino acids. The V and J ends lost 5 bases and 4 bases, in that order; junction bases with no gene match: 6. CDR3 nucleotide sequence: TGTGCCAGCAGCCCGGGACAGGTGGCCACCGGGGAGCTGTTTTTT. It encodes CASSPGQVATGELFF.

This chain joins TRBV5-5 and TRBJ1-6; the D is unclear. The length of the CDR3 is 16 residues. The V gene lost 0 bases and the J gene lost 7 bases, with 14 bases spanning the gap. CDR1 is SGHKS and CDR2 is YYEKEE in the germline V gene (reference sequence). The CDR3 sequence: CASSLEGYLGNSPLHF. The CDR3 DNA sequence: TGTGCCAGCAGCTTGGAGGGTTATTTGGGCAATTCACCCCTCCACTTT. Variable domain in full (rest from reference TRBV5-5 and TRBJ1-6): DAGVTQSPTHLIKTRGQQVTLRCSPISGHKSVSWYQQVLGQGPQFIFQYYEKEERGRGNFPDRFSARQFPNYSSELNVNALLLGDSALYLCASSLEGYLGNSPLHFGNGTRLTVT.

This chain's CDR3 is CASSPRAGGPRETQYF. The CDR3 nucleotides are TGTGCCAGCTCACCACGAGCGGGGGGGCCAAGGGAGACCCAGTACTTC. The chain couples TRBV18 to TRBJ2-5; 10 positions match TRBD2. V trimming: 1 base; J trimming: 5 bases; junction bases outside the gene matches: 7. The CDR3 covers 16 residues. The germline gives CDR1 KGHSH, CDR2 LQKENI.

V is TRBV12-3 or TRBV12-4 and J is TRBJ1-1, with 10 bases aligning to TRBD1. J lost 10 bases, V lost 3 bases, and 5 bases had no gene match. The CDR3 runs 13 residues. CDR3 bases: TGTGCCAGCAGTTTTGGGACAGGGGTACGAGCTTTCTTT. Its protein product is CASSFGTGVRAFF.